The present entry profiles one T cell receptor (beta chain) with its context. Its antigen is not identified. The entry originates in a study of regulatory T cells in long-lasting Graves disease. Overall study findings and caveats: Newly diagnosed disease favored TRBV20-1 and TRBJ2-1 over persistent disease. Those with persistent Graves' had less TCR diversity than newly diagnosed patients.

Time point denoted: newly diagnosed GD, antithyroid drugs for less than 3 months. The TCR library was made from RNA that had been extracted from PBMCs in TRIzol. Criteria from the American Thyroid Association guidelines were applied to diagnose Graves' disease. To make TCR beta libraries, researchers used iRepertoire HTBI primers and Arm-PCR of CDR3 regions. TCRdb processed the multiplex PCR reads anew with MiXCR; each CDR3 protein has one entry. The table lists 370,000 or so distinct CDR3 sequences, roughly 16% of them singletons, with just over 20% in the top ten. The V segment lost 7 bases and the J segment 5 bases; nucleotides outside the gene matches: 8. Germline values: CDR1 MRHNA, CDR2 SNTAGT. CDR3 length: 15 amino acids. These data also formed part of another study, on T cells in Graves' hyperthyroidism and ophthalmopathy. That source notes: The hyperthyroidism was newly diagnosed and had lasted under 2 months; the patients were aged 18 to 65.

This clonotype was sampled from a woman aged 18-30 years with Graves disease. This specimen was peripheral blood mononuclear cells (PBMCs), taken at new diagnosis, from a patient treated with antithyroid drugs. V usage is TRBV6-4 and J usage is TRBJ1-2; 12 nucleotides line up with TRBD1. The CDR3 bases are TGTGCCAGCAAAATCTCGGGACAGGGGGCTTATGGCTACACCTTC. This translates into CASKISGQGAYGYTF.